This is a list of T cell receptor beta chains from one sample in a study of cytomegalovirus exposure and HLA in healthy donors. The method was immunoSEQ multiplex PCR; TCRdb's version includes in-frame clones alone and lacks a portion of them. The profile shows some 120,000 clones, roughly three quarters of them singletons. Sequencing was carried out using PBMCs. The source is a man aged 30 to 39 in good health and CMV-seronegative. The CDR3 runs from the conserved cysteine through the conserved F or W. D genes are given only for firm matches. Clone size is shown for a subset of rows, as once, few, many or a class of expanded clone.

clone_size	v_call	cdr3_length	d_call	j_call	cdr3_aa	cdr3_nt
NA	TRBV4-3	20	TRBD1	TRBJ1-6	CASSALPRTGQTPHNSPLHF	TGCGCCAGCAGCGCACTCCCCCGGACAGGACAAACCCCGCATAATTCACCCCTCCACTTT
NA	TRBV7-2	18	NA	TRBJ2-5	CASSLVASGGANQETQYF	TGTGCCAGCAGCTTAGTCGCATCGGGGGGCGCGAACCAAGAGACCCAGTACTTC
once	TRBV10-3	16	TRBD1	TRBJ1-2	CAISEDTGTGGVGYTF	TGTGCCATCAGTGAGGATACCGGGACAGGGGGCGTCGGCTACACCTTC
NA	TRBV28	18	TRBD2	TRBJ2-3	CASSPGTSGRRGTDTQYF	TGTGCCAGCAGTCCCGGGACTAGCGGGAGGCGGGGCACAGATACGCAGTATTTT
NA	TRBV10-2	14	NA	TRBJ2-3	CASRRGPSTDTQYF	TGCGCCAGCAGGCGGGGACCTAGCACAGATACGCAGTATTTT
once	TRBV7-9	17	TRBD2	TRBJ2-2	CASSLDSGGSSSGELFF	TGTGCCAGCAGCTTAGACAGCGGGGGGTCGTCAAGCGGGGAGCTGTTTTTT
NA	TRBV9	17	TRBD1	TRBJ1-5	CASRLPGTGGPNQPQHF	TGTGCCAGCAGATTACCTGGGACAGGGGGACCCAATCAGCCCCAGCATTTT
NA	TRBV5-6	15	TRBD1	TRBJ1-4	CASSSGTGTNEKLFF	TGTGCCAGCAGCTCTGGGACAGGGACTAATGAAAAACTGTTTTTT
NA	TRBV10-2	14	NA	TRBJ2-7	CASNPGEGPDEQYF	TGCGCCAGCAACCCGGGAGAGGGGCCTGACGAGCAGTACTTC
NA	TRBV5-1	14	NA	TRBJ1-2	CASSYNREGYGYTF	TGCGCCAGCAGCTACAACAGGGAAGGCTATGGCTACACCTTC